This entry concerns a single T cell receptor beta chain. TCRdb keeps only in-frame clones here, not all; method: immunoSEQ multiplex PCR. Of approximately 67,000 clones in the sample, about 92% are singletons; the top ten hold about 3%. Per germline, CDR1 LGHNA and CDR2 YNFKEQ. J lost 7 bases, V lost 1 base, and 2 bases had no gene match. This CDR3 is 14 amino acids long. This entry is derived from a study of T cells after somatic rescue of genetic block. The sequencing input was peripheral blood mononuclear cells (PBMCs). The chain couples TRBV4-2 to TRBJ2-1; 9 bases line up with TRBD2. The source is a man aged 35 to 55. The CDR3 sequence: CASSQASGRNEQFF. CDR3 in DNA: TGTGCCAGCAGCCAAGCCAGCGGGAGGAATGAGCAGTTCTTC.